A selection of T cell receptor beta chains follows, all from one sample in a study of graft-versus-host responses after intestinal transplantation. These receptors' antigens are unknown. Profiled with immunoSEQ multiplex PCR; TCRdb holds only in-frame clones, not every one. This repertoire shows about 78,000 clones, 90% found once; its top ten account for approximately 4.1%. Specimen: unstimulated CD8+ T cells sorted from spleen or lymph node cells, collected before transplant. These TCRs come from a human donor who was the organ donor for an intestinal transplant. CDR3s include the opening cysteine and the closing phenylalanine or tryptophan. A D gene is named only where the DNA matches it firmly. Rows give clone size only sometimes, using once, few, many, or a class for an expanded clone.

clone_size j_call v_call d_call cdr3_nt cdr3_aa
. TRBJ1-4 TRBV15 . TGTGCCACCAGCAGAGATAGTTTGGAGGGATCGGCACCTAATGAAAAACTGTTTTTT CATSRDSLEGSAPNEKLFF
. TRBJ1-2 TRBV7-8 . TGTGCCAGCAGCGTTACACGGCGGGATGGCTACACCTTC CASSVTRRDGYTF
few TRBJ2-5 TRBV4-2 TRBD2 TGTGCCAGCAGCCAAGAGCGGGGGGGCCAAGAGACCCAGTACTTC CASSQERGGQETQYF
. TRBJ1-2 TRBV5-4 . TGTGCCAGCAGCTTGGCCACAGTCTATGGCTACACCTTC CASSLATVYGYTF
. TRBJ1-2 TRBV30 TRBD1 TGTGCCTGGGACAGGGTCCCCCTATATGGCTACACCTTC CAWDRVPLYGYTF
. TRBJ2-3 TRBV4-2 TRBD2 TGTGCCAGCAGCCATCCCTCCGGGGGGAGGGTGACAGATACGCAGTATTTT CASSHPSGGRVTDTQYF
. TRBJ1-2 TRBV5-6 TRBD1 TGTGCCAGCAGCTTGGAGGGACAGGGCCCTAACTATGGCTACACCTTC CASSLEGQGPNYGYTF
. TRBJ2-3 TRBV5-1 TRBD2 TGCGCCAGCAGCTTAGCGGGGGCGGGAGATACGCAGTATTTT CASSLAGAGDTQYF
. TRBJ1-4 TRBV7-8 TRBD1 TGTGCCAGCAGCGCCTACGGTACAGGGGGTAGAGGGTCTAATGAAAAACTGTTTTTT CASSAYGTGGRGSNEKLFF
. TRBJ2-2 TRBV29-1 . TGCAGCGTTGAAGGAGAACAAGGGGCCTCCACCGGGGAGCTGTTTTTT CSVEGEQGASTGELFF
. TRBJ2-2 TRBV6-5 . TGTGCCAGCAGTTACGGCGGGGGGGAGCTGTTTTTT CASSYGGGELFF
few TRBJ1-1 TRBV15 TRBD1 TGTGCCACCGGGGGGACAGGGGGCTTCACTGAAGCTTTCTTT CATGGTGGFTEAFF
once TRBJ2-5 TRBV27 . TGTGCCAGCAGGCTAGGGGTGGGGCTCTCCCCCGGGCTCGGGGAGACCCAGTACTTC CASRLGVGLSPGLGETQYF
once TRBJ1-1 TRBV6-5 . TGTGCCAGCAGTTACGGGGGCGGTGAAGCTTTCTTT CASSYGGGEAFF
. TRBJ2-2 TRBV5-1 TRBD1 TGCGCCAGCAGCCTCTGGACAGGGGCCGGGGAGCTGTTTTTT CASSLWTGAGELFF
. TRBJ1-4 TRBV4-1 . TGCGCCAGCAGCCAAGGGCAGTTCTTTAATGAAAAACTGTTTTTT CASSQGQFFNEKLFF
. TRBJ2-1 TRBV5-5 . TGTGCCAGCAGCTTGGATGGCAGGGGATCCGATGAGCAGTTCTTC CASSLDGRGSDEQFF
. TRBJ2-3 TRBV7-6 . TGTGCCAGCAGCTCCACTAGTGATACGCAGTATTTT CASSSTSDTQYF
. TRBJ1-2 TRBV10-3 . TGTGCCATCAGTGAGTCTGTCCTGGGCCAGGGGAAGAATGGCTACACCTTC CAISESVLGQGKNGYTF
. TRBJ1-1 TRBV5-1 TRBD1 TGCGCCAGCAGCCCAGGGGGCTCGGGGACCGGCACTGAAGCTTTCTTT CASSPGGSGTGTEAFF
once TRBJ1-5 TRBV29-1 TRBD1 TGCAGCGTTGAAGATCCCTCGGACAGGGAAGGCCAGCCCCAGCATTTT CSVEDPSDREGQPQHF
. TRBJ1-2 TRBV7-3 TRBD1 TGTGCCAGCAGCTCAGGACAGGGGGCAGGAGGCTACACCTTC CASSSGQGAGGYTF
. TRBJ2-5 TRBV7-6 TRBD2 TGTGCCAGCAGAGAGGGGCGGGGGCAAGAGACCCAGTACTTC CASREGRGQETQYF
. TRBJ2-5 TRBV11-3 TRBD1 TGTGCCAGCAGCCGGACAGGGAGTGGTGCAGAGACCCAGTACTTC CASSRTGSGAETQYF
once TRBJ2-2 TRBV6-5 . TGTGCCAGCTCCGGGGGATCGAACACCGGGGAGCTGTTTTTT CASSGGSNTGELFF
. TRBJ1-4 TRBV21-1 . TGTGCCAGCAGCAAAGCGCGGGGGTTCCGGGAAAAACTGTTTTTT CASSKARGFREKLFF
. TRBJ1-2 TRBV5-4 TRBD1 TGTGCCAGCAGCTTGAGGACAGGGGGCGGGGATGGCTACACCTTC CASSLRTGGGDGYTF
. TRBJ2-1 TRBV27 . TGTGCCAGCAGCCACTCAGCGACAGACAATGAGCAGTTCTTC CASSHSATDNEQFF
. TRBJ2-2 TRBV11-2 . TGTGCCAGCAGGATGGGGCTCCGGGAGCTGTTTTTT CASRMGLRELFF
. TRBJ1-6 TRBV27 TRBD1 TGTGCCAGCACCACCCCGGGACAGGGGAGTTTATTGGGTAATTCACCCCTCCACTTT CASTTPGQGSLLGNSPLHF
. TRBJ1-3 TRBV4-1 . TGCGCCAGCAGCCAAGATCGGAGGGGGGGGATTCAAGGTGAAAACACCATATATTTT CASSQDRRGGIQGENTIYF
. TRBJ2-2 TRBV6-5 TRBD1 TGTGCCACAACCGGGACAGGAGTACCCGGGGAGCTGTTTTTT CATTGTGVPGELFF
. TRBJ1-1 TRBV30 TRBD1 TGTGCCTGGAGCCAGGGGGCGCCCACTGAAGCTTTCTTT CAWSQGAPTEAFF
. TRBJ2-5 TRBV5-6 . TGTGCCAGCAGCTTGGTTAGGGGGGAGACCCAGTACTTC CASSLVRGETQYF
. TRBJ2-3 TRBV4-3 TRBD2 TGCGCCAGCAGCCAAGATGCCCCTGGACTAGAATCGTCCCCCGATACGCAGTATTTT CASSQDAPGLESSPDTQYF
. TRBJ2-1 TRBV5-1 TRBD2 TGCGCCAGCAGCTTGCTAGCGGTTGCAGACAATGAGCAGTTCTTC CASSLLAVADNEQFF
. TRBJ2-2 TRBV10-3 . TGTGCCATCAGTGAGTCCTGGGACTTCAACACCGGGGAGCTGTTTTTT CAISESWDFNTGELFF
. TRBJ2-3 TRBV7-8 . TGTGCCAGCAGCCATACTACCGGGAGCCCTAAGTATTTT CASSHTTGSPKYF
. TRBJ1-2 TRBV27 . TGTGCCAGCAGTCCCGCCGGGAACTATGGCTACACCTTC CASSPAGNYGYTF
. TRBJ2-1 TRBV27 TRBD2 TGTGCCAGCAGCGGGACTAGCGGGCGTTACAATGAGCAGTTCTTC CASSGTSGRYNEQFF
. TRBJ1-5 TRBV10-1 . TGCGCCAGCAGTGACCCCTCGGGGTTTAATTATAGCAATCAGCCCCAGCATTTT CASSDPSGFNYSNQPQHF
. TRBJ2-5 TRBV6-4 TRBD2 TGTGCCAGCAGTGACAGCGGGGGGGCCCAAGAGACCCAGTACTTC CASSDSGGAQETQYF